These 6 T cell receptor beta chains came from one sample sequenced in a study of T cell responses to AZD1222 COVID-19 vaccine. The method was immunoSEQ multiplex PCR; TCRdb's version includes in-frame clones alone and lacks a portion of them. The sample holds some 150,000 clones, around 90% seen once. Sequencing used peripheral blood, obtained on day 0 of AZD1222 vaccination. These receptors were collected from an adult in good health.

The chain combines TRBV5-1 with TRBJ1-3; TRBD1 is a possible D gene (5 bases). The germline CDR1 and CDR2 sequences are SGHRS and YFSETQ. This CDR3 has 16 amino acids. The germline V and J ends were trimmed by 0 bases and 0 bases, with 10 bases remaining between them. The CDR3 sequence is CASSLAGGSSGNTIYF. The CDR3 DNA sequence: TGCGCCAGCAGCTTGGCCGGGGGTAGCTCTGGAAACACCATATATTTT.

The chain combines TRBV18 with TRBJ1-5; D may be TRBD1 (6 bases). From germline, CDR1 is KGHSH and CDR2 LQKENI. The CDR3 runs 15 residues. V shed 6 bases and J shed 8 bases, with 20 bases lying between them. The CDR3 DNA reads as TGTGCCAGCTCCCTACACCAGGGGAGCAAGGAGCCCCAGCATTTT. Its protein is CASSLHQGSKEPQHF. Using reference TRBV18 and TRBJ1-5 for the parts outside the CDR3, the full variable domain is NAGVMQNPRHLVRRRGQEARLRCSPMKGHSHVYWYRQLPEEGLKFMVYLQKENIIDESGMPKERFSAEFPKEGPSILRIQQVVRGDSAAYFCASSLHQGSKEPQHFGDGTRLSIL.

The rearrangement links TRBV9 to TRBJ2-2; 8 bases are a match to TRBD1. Germline loops: CDR1 SGDLS, CDR2 YYNGEE. This CDR3 has 14 residues. Losses at the gene ends were 5 bases for V and 5 bases for J; bases not matched to a gene: 5. Written as DNA, the CDR3 is TGTGCCAGCAGATGGGGACAGGATACCGGGGAGCTGTTTTTT. Its protein is CASRWGQDTGELFF.

This clone was seen a single time. This CDR3 reads CASSQGRGLSTEAFF. The CDR3 DNA reads TGTGCCAGCAGCCAAGGCAGGGGGCTTTCCACTGAAGCTTTCTTT. The chain recombines TRBV3-1 (or the pseudogene TRBV3-2) with TRBJ1-1; TRBD1 agrees at 8 bases. The CDR3 loop spans 15 amino acids. Germline V CDR1 and CDR2: LGHDT, YNNKEL (reference sequence). J lost 4 bases, V lost 1 base, and 5 bases had no gene match.

There are many counts of this clone. This sequence joins TRBV2 and TRBJ2-7; D is possibly TRBD1 or TRBD2 (5 bases each). This CDR3 is 15 amino acids long. Between the trimmed V and J ends, which lost 1 base and 1 base, there was a span of 11 bases. The germline CDR1 and CDR2 sequences are SNHLY and FYNNEI. CDR3 sequence (DNA): TGTGCCAGCAGTGAAGAAGGGGACCCTTCCTACGAGCAGTACTTC. It translates to CASSEEGDPSYEQYF.

The chain recombines TRBV5-1 with TRBJ1-1; 7 nucleotides align to TRBD1. With 4 bases clipped from V and 4 bases from J, the junction kept 16 bases outside the gene matches. This CDR3 contains 17 residues. The germline CDR1 and CDR2 sequences are SGHRS and YFSETQ. DNA of the CDR3: TGCGCCAGCAGCGCTAACAGGGGATACGTCAGGTTCACTGAAGCTTTCTTT. It is translated as CASSANRGYVRFTEAFF.